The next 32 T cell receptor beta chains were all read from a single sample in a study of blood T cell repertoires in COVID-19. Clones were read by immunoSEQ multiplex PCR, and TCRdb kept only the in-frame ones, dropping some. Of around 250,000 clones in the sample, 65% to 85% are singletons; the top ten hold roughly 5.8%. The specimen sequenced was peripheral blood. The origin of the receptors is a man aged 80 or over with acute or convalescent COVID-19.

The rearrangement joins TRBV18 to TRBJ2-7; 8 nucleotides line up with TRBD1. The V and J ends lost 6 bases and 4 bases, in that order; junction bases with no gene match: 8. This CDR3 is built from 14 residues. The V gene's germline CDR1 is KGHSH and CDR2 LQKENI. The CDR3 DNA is TGTGCCAGCTCCCTTCTGGACAGGGTATACGAGCAGTACTTC. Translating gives CASSLLDRVYEQYF.

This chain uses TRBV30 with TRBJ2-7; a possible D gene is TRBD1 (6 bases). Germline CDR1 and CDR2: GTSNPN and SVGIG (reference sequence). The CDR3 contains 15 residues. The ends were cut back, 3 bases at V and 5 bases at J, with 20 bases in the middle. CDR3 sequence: CAWRRSGQFYDEQYF. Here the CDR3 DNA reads TGTGCCTGGAGGAGGAGTGGACAGTTTTACGACGAGCAGTACTTC.

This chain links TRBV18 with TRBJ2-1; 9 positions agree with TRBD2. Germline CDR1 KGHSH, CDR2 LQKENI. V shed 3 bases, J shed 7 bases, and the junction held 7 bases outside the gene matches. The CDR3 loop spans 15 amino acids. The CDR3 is CASSPGLAGINEQFF. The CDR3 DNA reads TGTGCCAGCTCACCTGGGCTAGCGGGGATTAATGAGCAGTTCTTC.

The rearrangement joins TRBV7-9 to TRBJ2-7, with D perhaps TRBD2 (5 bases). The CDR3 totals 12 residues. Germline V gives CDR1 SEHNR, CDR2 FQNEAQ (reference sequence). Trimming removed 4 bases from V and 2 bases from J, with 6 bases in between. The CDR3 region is CASSSGTYEQYF. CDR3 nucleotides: TGTGCCAGCAGCTCGGGGACCTACGAGCAGTACTTC.

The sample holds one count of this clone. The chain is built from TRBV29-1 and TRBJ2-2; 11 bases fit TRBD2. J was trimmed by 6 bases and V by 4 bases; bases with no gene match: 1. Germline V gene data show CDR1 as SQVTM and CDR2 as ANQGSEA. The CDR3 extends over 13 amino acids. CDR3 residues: CSVALAGAGELFF. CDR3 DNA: TGCAGCGTTGCACTAGCGGGAGCCGGGGAGCTGTTTTTT.

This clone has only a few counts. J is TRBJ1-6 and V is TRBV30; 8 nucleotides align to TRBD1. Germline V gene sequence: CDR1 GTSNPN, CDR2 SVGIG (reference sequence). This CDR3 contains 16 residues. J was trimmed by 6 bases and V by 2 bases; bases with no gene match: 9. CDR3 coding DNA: TGTGCCTGGAGTCGGGACAGGACAACCTCTAATTCACCCCTCCACTTT. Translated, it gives CAWSRDRTTSNSPLHF.

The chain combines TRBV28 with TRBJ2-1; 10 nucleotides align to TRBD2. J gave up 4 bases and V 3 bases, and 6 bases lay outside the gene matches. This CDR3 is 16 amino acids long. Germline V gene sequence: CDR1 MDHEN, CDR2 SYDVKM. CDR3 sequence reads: CASSLWTSGQYNEQFF. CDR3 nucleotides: TGTGCCAGCAGTTTGTGGACTAGCGGACAATACAATGAGCAGTTCTTC.

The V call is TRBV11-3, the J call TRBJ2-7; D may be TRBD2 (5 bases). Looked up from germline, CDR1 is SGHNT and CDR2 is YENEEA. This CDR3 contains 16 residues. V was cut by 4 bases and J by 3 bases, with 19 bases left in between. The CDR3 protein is CASSSHGGGGFYEQYF. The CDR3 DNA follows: TGTGCCAGCAGCTCACACGGAGGTGGCGGATTCTACGAGCAGTACTTC.

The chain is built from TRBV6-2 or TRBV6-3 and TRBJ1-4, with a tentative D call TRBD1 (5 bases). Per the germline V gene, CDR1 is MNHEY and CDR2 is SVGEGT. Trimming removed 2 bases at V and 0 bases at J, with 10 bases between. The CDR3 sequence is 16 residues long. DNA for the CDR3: TGTGCCAGCAGTTACAGACAGAGAACAACTAATGAAAAACTGTTTTTT. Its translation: CASSYRQRTTNEKLFF.

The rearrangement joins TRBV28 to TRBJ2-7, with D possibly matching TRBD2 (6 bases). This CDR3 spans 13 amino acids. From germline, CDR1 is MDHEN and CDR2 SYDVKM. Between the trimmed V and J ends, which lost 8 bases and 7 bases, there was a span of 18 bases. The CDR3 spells CASDGGEVGEQYF. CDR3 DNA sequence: TGTGCCAGCGACGGAGGGGAAGTAGGTGAGCAGTACTTC.

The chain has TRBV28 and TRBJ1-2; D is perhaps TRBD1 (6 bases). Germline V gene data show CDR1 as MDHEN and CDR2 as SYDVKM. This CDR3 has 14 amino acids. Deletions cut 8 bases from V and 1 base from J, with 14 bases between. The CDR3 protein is CASFEGVFNYGYTF. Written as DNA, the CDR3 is TGTGCCAGCTTTGAGGGGGTATTTAACTATGGCTACACCTTC.

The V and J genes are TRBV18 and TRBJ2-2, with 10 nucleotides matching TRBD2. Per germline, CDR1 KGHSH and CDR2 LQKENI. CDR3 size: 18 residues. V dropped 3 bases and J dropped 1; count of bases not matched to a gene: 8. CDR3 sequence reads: CASSPVELAGKNTGELFF. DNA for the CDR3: TGTGCCAGCTCACCCGTCGAACTAGCGGGGAAGAACACCGGGGAGCTGTTTTTT.

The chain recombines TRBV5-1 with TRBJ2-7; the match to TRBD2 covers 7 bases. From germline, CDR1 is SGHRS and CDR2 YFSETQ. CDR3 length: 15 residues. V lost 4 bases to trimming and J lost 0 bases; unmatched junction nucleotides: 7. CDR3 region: CASSPPIAGSYEQYF. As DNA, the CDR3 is TGCGCCAGCAGCCCCCCAATAGCGGGCTCCTACGAGCAGTACTTC.

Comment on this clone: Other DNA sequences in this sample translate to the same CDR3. Here the CDR3 reads CASSPEAEQFF. For the CDR3, the DNA is TGTGCCAGCTCACCAGAAGCTGAGCAGTTCTTC. The chain couples TRBV18 to TRBJ2-1, with no clear D. Trimming left V 2 bases short and J 9 bases short, with 5 bases between. Germline lookup yields CDR1 KGHSH and CDR2 LQKENI. The CDR3 has 11 amino acids.

The CDR3 region is CASSQELLGLRSEAFF. The CDR3 DNA is TGTGCCAGCAGCCAAGAACTCCTGGGACTCAGGTCTGAAGCTTTCTTT. This chain connects TRBV3-1 (or the pseudogene TRBV3-2) to TRBJ1-1, with D maybe TRBD1 (5 bases). V was shortened by 0 bases and J by 6 bases, with 17 bases between the two germline ends. The CDR3 spans 16 residues. Germline CDR1 reads LGHDT; CDR2 reads YNNKEL (reference sequence).

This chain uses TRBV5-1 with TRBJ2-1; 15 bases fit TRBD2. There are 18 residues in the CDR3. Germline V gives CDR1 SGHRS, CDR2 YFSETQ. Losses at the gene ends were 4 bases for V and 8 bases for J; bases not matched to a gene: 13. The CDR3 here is CASSRTSGRANSPYEQFF. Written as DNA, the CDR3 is TGCGCCAGCAGCAGGACTAGCGGGAGGGCCAACTCCCCCTATGAGCAGTTCTTC. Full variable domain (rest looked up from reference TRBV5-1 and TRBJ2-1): KAGVTQTPRYLIKTRGQQVTLSCSPISGHRSVSWYQQTPGQGLQFLFEYFSETQRNKGNFPGRFSGRQFSNSRSEMNVSTLELGDSALYLCASSRTSGRANSPYEQFFGPGTRLTVL.

CDR3 DNA: TGTGCCAGCAGTTTAGAGCGGGCCCTCTACAATGAGCAGTTCTTC. Its protein product is CASSLERALYNEQFF. The chain joins TRBV6-6 to TRBJ2-1; D may be TRBD2 (6 bases). Trimming removed 4 bases at V and 3 bases at J, with 13 bases between. There are 15 residues in the CDR3. Germline V gene lookup returns CDR1 MNHNY and CDR2 SVGAGI (reference sequence).

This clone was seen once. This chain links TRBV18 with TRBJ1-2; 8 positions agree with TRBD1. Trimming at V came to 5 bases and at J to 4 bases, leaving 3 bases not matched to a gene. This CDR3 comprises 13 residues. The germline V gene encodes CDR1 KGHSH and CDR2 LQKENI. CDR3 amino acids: CASSTGGGYGYTF. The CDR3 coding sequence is TGTGCCAGCTCAACAGGGGGTGGCTATGGCTACACCTTC.

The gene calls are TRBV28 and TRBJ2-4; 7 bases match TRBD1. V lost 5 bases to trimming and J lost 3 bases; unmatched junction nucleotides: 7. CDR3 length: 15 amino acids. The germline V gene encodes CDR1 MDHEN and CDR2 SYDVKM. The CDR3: CASSPRQGYKNIQYF. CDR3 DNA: TGTGCCAGCAGTCCTCGACAGGGCTACAAAAACATTCAGTACTTC.

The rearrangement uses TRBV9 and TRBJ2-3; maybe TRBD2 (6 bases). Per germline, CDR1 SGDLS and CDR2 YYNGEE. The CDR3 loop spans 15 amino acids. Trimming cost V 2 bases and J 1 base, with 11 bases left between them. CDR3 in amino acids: CASSVEAGGTDTQYF. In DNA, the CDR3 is TGTGCCAGCAGCGTGGAAGCGGGCGGCACAGATACGCAGTATTTT.

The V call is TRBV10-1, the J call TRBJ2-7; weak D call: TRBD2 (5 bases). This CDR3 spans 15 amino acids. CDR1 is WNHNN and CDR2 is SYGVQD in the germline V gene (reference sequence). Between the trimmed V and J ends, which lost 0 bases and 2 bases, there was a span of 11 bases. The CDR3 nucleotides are TGCGCCAGCAGTGAGTCGGCTAGCTGGCCCTACGAGCAGTACTTC. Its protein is CASSESASWPYEQYF.

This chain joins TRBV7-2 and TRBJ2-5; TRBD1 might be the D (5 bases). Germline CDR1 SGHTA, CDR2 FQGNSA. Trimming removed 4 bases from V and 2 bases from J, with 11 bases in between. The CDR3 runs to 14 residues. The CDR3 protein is CASSYQGGQETQYF. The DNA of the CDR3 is TGTGCCAGCAGCTATCAGGGTGGACAAGAGACCCAGTACTTC.

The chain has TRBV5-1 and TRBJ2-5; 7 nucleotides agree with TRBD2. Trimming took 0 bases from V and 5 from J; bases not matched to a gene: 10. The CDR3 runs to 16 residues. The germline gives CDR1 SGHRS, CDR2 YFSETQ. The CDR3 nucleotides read TGCGCCAGCAGCTTGGGCCAGGCCGCCGGGGGGGAGACCCAGTACTTC. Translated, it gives CASSLGQAAGGETQYF.

The DNA for the CDR3 is TGTGCCAGCAGTTACCTTAGCGGGGGGTCTCGAATCCAAGAGACCCAGTACTTC. Translation: CASSYLSGGSRIQETQYF. V usage is TRBV6-8 and J usage is TRBJ2-5, with 10 positions matching TRBD2. The CDR3 contains 18 residues. Trimming removed 2 bases from V and 1 base from J; junction bases left unmatched: 10. CDR1 is MNHGY, CDR2 SAAAGT, per germline.

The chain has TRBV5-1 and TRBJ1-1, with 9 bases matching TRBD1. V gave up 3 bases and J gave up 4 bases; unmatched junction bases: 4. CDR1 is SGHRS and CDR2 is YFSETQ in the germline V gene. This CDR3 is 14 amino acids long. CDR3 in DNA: TGCGCCAGCAGCTCACAGGGGGCTGTCACTGAAGCTTTCTTT. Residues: CASSSQGAVTEAFF.

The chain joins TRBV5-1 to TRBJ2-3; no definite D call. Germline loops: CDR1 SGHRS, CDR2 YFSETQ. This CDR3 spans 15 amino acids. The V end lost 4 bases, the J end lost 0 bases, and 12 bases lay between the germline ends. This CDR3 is CASSPDSFSTDTQYF. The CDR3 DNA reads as TGCGCCAGCAGCCCTGACTCCTTTAGCACAGATACGCAGTATTTT.

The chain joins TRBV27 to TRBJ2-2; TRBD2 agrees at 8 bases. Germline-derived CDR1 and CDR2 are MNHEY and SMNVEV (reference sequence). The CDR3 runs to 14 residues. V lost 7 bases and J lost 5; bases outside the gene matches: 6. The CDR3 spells CASKAGEGTGELFF. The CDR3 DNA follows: TGTGCCAGCAAAGCGGGAGAAGGAACCGGGGAGCTGTTTTTT.

The CDR3 protein is CASKARGGDEKLFF. The CDR3 region has the DNA TGTGCCAGTAAAGCGAGGGGCGGGGATGAAAAACTGTTTTTT. V is TRBV19 and J is TRBJ1-4, with D possibly being TRBD1 (5 bases). CDR1 and CDR2 (germline): LNHDA, SQIVND (reference sequence). This CDR3 comprises 14 residues. V was clipped by 7 bases and J by 6 bases, with 15 bases between them.

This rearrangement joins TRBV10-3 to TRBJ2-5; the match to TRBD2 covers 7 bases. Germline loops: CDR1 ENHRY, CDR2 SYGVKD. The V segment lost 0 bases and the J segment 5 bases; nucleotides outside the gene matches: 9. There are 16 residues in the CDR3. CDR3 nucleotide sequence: TGTGCCATCAGTGAGTCCGCGGGAGCGGGCTTGGAGACCCAGTACTTC. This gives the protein CAISESAGAGLETQYF.

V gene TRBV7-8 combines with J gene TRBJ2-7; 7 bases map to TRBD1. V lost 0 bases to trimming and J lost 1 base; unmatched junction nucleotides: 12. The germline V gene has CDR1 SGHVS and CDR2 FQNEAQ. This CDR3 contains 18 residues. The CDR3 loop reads CASSLALGFRGRSYEQYF. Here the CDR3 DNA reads TGTGCCAGCAGCTTAGCGCTGGGATTTAGGGGGCGATCCTACGAGCAGTACTTC.

The CDR3: CASSLWPSGHEQFF. Here the CDR3 DNA reads TGTGCCAGCAGTTTATGGCCTAGCGGGCATGAGCAGTTCTTC. The chain combines TRBV28 with TRBJ2-1; 8 bases map to TRBD2. This CDR3 spans 14 amino acids. V lost 0 bases, J lost 8 bases, and 3 bases stayed unmatched. Germline V gene sequence: CDR1 MDHEN, CDR2 SYDVKM.

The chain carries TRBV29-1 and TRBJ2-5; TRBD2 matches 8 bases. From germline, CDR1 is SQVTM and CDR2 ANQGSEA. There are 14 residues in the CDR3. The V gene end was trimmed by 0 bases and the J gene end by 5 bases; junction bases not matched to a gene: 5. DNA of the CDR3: TGCAGCGTTGAAGAGGGTAGCGGGACCGAGACCCAGTACTTC. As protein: CSVEEGSGTETQYF.